The sequence of this T cell receptor (beta chain) was determined in a study of OX40 agonist ivuxolimab in advanced cancers. Across the study: It was ivuxolimab, an agonistic anti-OX40 (CD134) antibody, that patients were treated with. Aged about 20 to 80 with a mean of about 63 years, they were less than 90% male.

Data came from immunoSEQ multiplex PCR; TCRdb stores just in-frame clones and leaves some out. The sample lists nearly 110,000 clones; about nine tenths were seen once. With autoimmune disease history or systemic immunosuppression, patients were excluded. Blood samples were obtained at baseline, cycle 4 day 1, and cycle 7 day 1. This clonotype was obtained from an adult with an advanced solid tumor such as melanoma, head and neck, liver or kidney cancer. Sequenced material: CD4+ or CD8+ T cells sorted from blood, taken in a trial of the OX40 agonist ivuxolimab.

As DNA, the CDR3 is TGTGCCAGCAGCTTCGGAATCTCTGGGGCCAACGTCCTGACTTTC. Translation: CASSFGISGANVLTF. The chain employs TRBV7-9 and TRBJ2-6, with D unresolved. The CDR3 is made up of 15 amino acids. The V gene's germline CDR1 is SEHNR and CDR2 FQNEAQ (reference sequence). V lost 3 bases to trimming and J lost 0 bases, with 6 bases between them. The variable domain in full, completed from reference TRBV7-9 and TRBJ2-6, reads DTGVSQNPRHKITKRGQNVTFRCDPISEHNRLYWYRQTLGQGPEFLTYFQNEAQLEKSRLLSDRFSAERPKGSFSTLEIQRTEQGDSAMYLCASSFGISGANVLTFGAGSRLTVL.